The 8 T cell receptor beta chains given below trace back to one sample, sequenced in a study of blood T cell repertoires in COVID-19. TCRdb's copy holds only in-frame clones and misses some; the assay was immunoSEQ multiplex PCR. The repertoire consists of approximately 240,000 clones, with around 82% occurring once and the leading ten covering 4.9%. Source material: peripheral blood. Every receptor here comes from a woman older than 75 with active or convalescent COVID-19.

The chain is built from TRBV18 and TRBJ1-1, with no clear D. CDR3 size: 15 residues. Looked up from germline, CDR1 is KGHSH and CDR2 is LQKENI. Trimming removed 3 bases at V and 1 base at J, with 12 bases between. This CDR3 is CASSPQQSPNTEAFF. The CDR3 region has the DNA TGTGCCAGCTCACCCCAACAGAGCCCGAACACTGAAGCTTTCTTT. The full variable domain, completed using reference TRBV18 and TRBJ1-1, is NAGVMQNPRHLVRRRGQEARLRCSPMKGHSHVYWYRQLPEEGLKFMVYLQKENIIDESGMPKERFSAEFPKEGPSILRIQQVVRGDSAAYFCASSPQQSPNTEAFFGQGTRLTVV.

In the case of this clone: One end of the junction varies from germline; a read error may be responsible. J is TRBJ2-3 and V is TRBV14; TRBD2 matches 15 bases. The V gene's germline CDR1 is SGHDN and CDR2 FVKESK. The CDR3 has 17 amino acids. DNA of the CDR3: TGTGCCAGCAGTCAAGGACTAGCGGGGGGGAACACAGATACGCAGTATTTT. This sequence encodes CASSQGLAGGNTDTQYF.

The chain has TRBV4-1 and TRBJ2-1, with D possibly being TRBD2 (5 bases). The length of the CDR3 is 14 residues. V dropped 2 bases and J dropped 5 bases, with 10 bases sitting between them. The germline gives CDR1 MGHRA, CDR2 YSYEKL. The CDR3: CASSQLPTNNEQFF. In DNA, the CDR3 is TGCGCCAGCAGCCAACTACCGACTAACAATGAGCAGTTCTTC.

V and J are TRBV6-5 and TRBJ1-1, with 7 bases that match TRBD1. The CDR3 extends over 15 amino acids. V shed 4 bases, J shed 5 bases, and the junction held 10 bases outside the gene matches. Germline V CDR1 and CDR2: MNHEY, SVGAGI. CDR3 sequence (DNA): TGTGCCAGCAGTTTTAAACAGGGGTTAGGTACTGAAGCTTTCTTT. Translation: CASSFKQGLGTEAFF.

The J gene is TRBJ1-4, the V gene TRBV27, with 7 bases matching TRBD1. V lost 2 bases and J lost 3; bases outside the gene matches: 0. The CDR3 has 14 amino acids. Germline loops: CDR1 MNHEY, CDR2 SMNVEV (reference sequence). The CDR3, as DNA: TGTGCCAGCAGTTTAGGACAGGCTAATGAAAAACTGTTTTTT. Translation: CASSLGQANEKLFF.

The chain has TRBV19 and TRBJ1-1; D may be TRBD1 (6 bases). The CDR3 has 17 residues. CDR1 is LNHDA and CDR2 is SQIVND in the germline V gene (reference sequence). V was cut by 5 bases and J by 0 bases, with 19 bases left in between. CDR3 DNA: TGTGCCAGTAGTTCCTTAGTGAGGGGGGGGATGAACACTGAAGCTTTCTTT. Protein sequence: CASSSLVRGGMNTEAFF.

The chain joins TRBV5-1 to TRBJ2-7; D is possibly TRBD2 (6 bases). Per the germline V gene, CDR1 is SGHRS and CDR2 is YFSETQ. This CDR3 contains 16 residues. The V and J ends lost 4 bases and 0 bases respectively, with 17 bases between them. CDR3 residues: CASSPGGTALSYEQYF. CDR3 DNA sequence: TGCGCCAGCAGCCCTGGCGGGACGGCCCTCTCCTACGAGCAGTACTTC. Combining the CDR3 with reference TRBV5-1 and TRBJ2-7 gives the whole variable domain KAGVTQTPRYLIKTRGQQVTLSCSPISGHRSVSWYQQTPGQGLQFLFEYFSETQRNKGNFPGRFSGRQFSNSRSEMNVSTLELGDSALYLCASSPGGTALSYEQYFGPGTRLTVT.

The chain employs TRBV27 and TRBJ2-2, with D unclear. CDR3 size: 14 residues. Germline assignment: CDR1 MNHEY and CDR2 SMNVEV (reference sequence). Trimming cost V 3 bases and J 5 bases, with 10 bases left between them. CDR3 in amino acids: CASSFELLTGELFF. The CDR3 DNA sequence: TGTGCCAGCAGTTTTGAACTTTTGACCGGGGAGCTGTTTTTT.